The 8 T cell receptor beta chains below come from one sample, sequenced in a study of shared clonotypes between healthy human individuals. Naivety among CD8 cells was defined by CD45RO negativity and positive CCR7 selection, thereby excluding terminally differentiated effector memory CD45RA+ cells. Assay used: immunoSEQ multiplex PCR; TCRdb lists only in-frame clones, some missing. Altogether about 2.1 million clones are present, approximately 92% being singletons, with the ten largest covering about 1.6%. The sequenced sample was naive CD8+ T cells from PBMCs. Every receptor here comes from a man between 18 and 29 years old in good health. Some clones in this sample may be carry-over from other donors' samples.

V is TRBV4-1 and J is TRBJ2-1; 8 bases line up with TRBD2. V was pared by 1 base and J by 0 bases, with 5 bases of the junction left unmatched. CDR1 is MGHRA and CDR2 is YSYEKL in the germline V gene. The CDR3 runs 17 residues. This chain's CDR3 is CASSQGISGSSYNEQFF. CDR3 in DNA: TGCGCCAGCAGCCAAGGTATAAGCGGGAGCTCCTACAATGAGCAGTTCTTC.

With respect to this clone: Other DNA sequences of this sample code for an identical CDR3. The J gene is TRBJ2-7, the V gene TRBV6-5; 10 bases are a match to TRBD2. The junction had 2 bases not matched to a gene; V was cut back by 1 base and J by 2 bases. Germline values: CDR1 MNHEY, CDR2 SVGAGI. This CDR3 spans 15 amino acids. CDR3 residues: CASSYLAGGTYEQYF. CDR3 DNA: TGTGCCAGCAGTTACTTAGCGGGAGGTACCTACGAGCAGTACTTC.

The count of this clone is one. CDR3 DNA sequence: TGTGCCAGCAGTTCTGGACAGGTCGAAATAGGATTCCAGCATTTT. This translates into CASSSGQVEIGFQHF. The rearrangement uses TRBV28 and TRBJ1-5; 7 nucleotides agree with TRBD1. V trimming: 4 bases; J trimming: 12 bases; junction bases outside the gene matches: 15. Germline CDR1 MDHEN, CDR2 SYDVKM. The CDR3 has 15 amino acids.

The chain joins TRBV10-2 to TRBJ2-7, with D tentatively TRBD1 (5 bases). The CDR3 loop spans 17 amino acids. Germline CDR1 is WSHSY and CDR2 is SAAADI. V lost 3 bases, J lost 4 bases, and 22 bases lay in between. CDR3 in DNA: TGCGCCAGCAGTGACGGCCTAGGGGCGGACCCAATTTACGAGCAGTACTTC. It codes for CASSDGLGADPIYEQYF.

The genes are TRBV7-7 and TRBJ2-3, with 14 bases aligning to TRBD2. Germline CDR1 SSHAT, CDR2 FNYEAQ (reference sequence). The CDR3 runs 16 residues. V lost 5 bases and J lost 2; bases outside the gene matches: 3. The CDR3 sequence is CASSRGLAGVTDTQYF. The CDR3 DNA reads TGTGCCAGCAGCCGGGGACTAGCGGGAGTCACAGATACGCAGTATTTT.

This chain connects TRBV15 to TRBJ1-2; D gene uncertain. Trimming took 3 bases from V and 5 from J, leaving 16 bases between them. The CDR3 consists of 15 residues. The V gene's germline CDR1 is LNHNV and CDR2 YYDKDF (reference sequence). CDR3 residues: CATSSKTRARYGYTF. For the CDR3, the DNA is TGTGCCACCAGCAGCAAAACTAGGGCCAGATATGGCTACACCTTC.

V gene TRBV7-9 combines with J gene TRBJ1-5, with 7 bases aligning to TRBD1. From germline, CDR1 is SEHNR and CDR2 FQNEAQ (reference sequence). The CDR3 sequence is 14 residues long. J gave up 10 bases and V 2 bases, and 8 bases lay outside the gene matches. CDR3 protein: CASSLSPQGPPQHF. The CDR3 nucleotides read TGTGCCAGCAGCTTATCTCCACAGGGGCCCCCCCAGCATTTT. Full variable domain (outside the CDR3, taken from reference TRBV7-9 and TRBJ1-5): DTGVSQNPRHKITKRGQNVTFRCDPISEHNRLYWYRQTLGQGPEFLTYFQNEAQLEKSRLLSDRFSAERPKGSFSTLEIQRTEQGDSAMYLCASSLSPQGPPQHFGDGTRLSIL.

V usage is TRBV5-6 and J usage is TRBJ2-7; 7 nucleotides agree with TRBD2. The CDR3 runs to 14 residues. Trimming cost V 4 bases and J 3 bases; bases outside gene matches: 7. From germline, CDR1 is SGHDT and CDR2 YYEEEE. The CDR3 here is CASSDGTTLYEQYF. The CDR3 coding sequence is TGTGCCAGCAGCGACGGGACTACCCTCTACGAGCAGTACTTC.